The text below deals with one T cell receptor (beta chain). Its target antigen remains unknown. No base-level quality is on record; no much larger clone is a single base apart. The CDR3 goes from the cysteine to the phenylalanine over 15 residues. Left in the record is the CDR3 DNA by itself, 45 bases read in frame from the first base. Trimming removed 5 bases from V and 6 bases from J, leaving 20 bases between the germline ends. Based on the germline V gene, the CDR1 and CDR2 sequences are SGHTA and FQGNSA. TCRbeta CDR3 regions were amplified from genomic DNA by means of the immunoSEQ Assay, a bias-controlled multiplex PCR. The source study handled its data this way. The number of nucleated cells in each sample was estimated from the amplification of reference gene primers within the assay. To quantify the absolute abundance of each unique TCRbeta CDR3 rearrangement, sequence reads were collapsed and filtered. For each sample, productive Simpson clonality was calculated by taking the square root of Simpson's diversity index across productive rearrangements. As stored in TCRdb, this immuneACCESS dataset retains in-frame rearrangements with V and J assigned. A fraction of the clones does not appear; measured against another copy, unresolved V genes explain less than half of the discrepancy, and the remainder lacks a known reason. For V, J and clone size, that table is used; D and trimming come from the DNA. In this sample the table shows about 220,000 clones, 80% of which occur a single time. Together, the top ten hold around 5.1% of the sample.

These data belong to a study of blood T cell repertoires in COVID-19 (dated by TCRdb to 2018 to 2020). Study-level background: Samples from collaborators originated in the United States, Italy and Spain and spanned both the acute and convalescent phases of COVID-19. The material from the prospective study consisted of cDNA or gDNA derived from T cells, B-cell-depleted T cells, or PBMCs. Nearly every sample came with metadata listing a de-identified subject ID, COVID-19 status, age in years and sex. Samples came from the ongoing ImmuneRACE study (first 160 participants) plus 1,254 subjects from 6 global collaborators. The repertoires were released in a freely available public database intended as a resource for research on the immune response to SARS-CoV-2. Where available, HLA class I and class II types were obtained from metadata supplied by the sample provider rather than from assay-based typing. Deeply sampled blood TCRbeta repertoires from subjects exposed to, actively infected with, or recovered from COVID-19 were included in the dataset. Here is what the overall study found, with its caveats: The amount of clinical and demographic metadata varied by source and participant and was provided uncurated.

Collaborating institutions collected whole blood in K2EDTA tubes following their own protocols. For TCRbeta analysis, collaborators shipped samples as frozen whole blood, isolated PBMCs, or DNA extracted from either of those sample types. The chain couples TRBV7-2 to TRBJ2-7; the D segment could be TRBD1, given 7 matching bases. This receptor was taken from a human donor in a cohort sampled during active COVID-19. The sequenced material came from peripheral blood. The CDR3 here reads CASSLIHNRGGEQYF. The nucleotide sequence is TGTGCCAGCAGCCTCATTCACAACAGGGGAGGCGAGCAGTACTTC.